These T cell receptor beta chains were read from a single sample in a study of T-cell reconstitution after alpha-beta-depleted transplantation in children. TCRdb reanalysed the PCR reads using MiXCR and keeps one entry per CDR3 protein. Found here are roughly 220,000 distinct CDR3 sequences, more than 10% of them singletons; the top ten hold around 2.8%. The specimen comprised PBMCs from the stem cell graft donor, sampled from the stem cell graft. Every receptor here comes from a human donor who donated a stem cell graft to a child with acute lymphoblastic leukemia. The CDR3 runs from the conserved cysteine through the conserved F or W. Each record gives: D gene, J gene, clone size, V gene, CDR3 DNA, CDR3 protein. A D gene is named only where the DNA matches it firmly. Clone size, where shown, is once, few, many, or a class for clones that have expanded.

d_gene: NA
j_gene: TRBJ2-1
abundance: NA
v_gene: TRBV5-1
CDR3nt: TGCGCCAGCAGCTTTACTAGGGACTTGCAGTTCTTC
CDR3aa: CASSFTRDLQFF

d_gene: TRBD1
j_gene: TRBJ1-1
abundance: many
v_gene: TRBV5-1
CDR3nt: TGCGCCAGCAGCCCGACAGGGGAAACTGAAGCTTTCTTT
CDR3aa: CASSPTGETEAFF

d_gene: NA
j_gene: TRBJ1-4
abundance: many
v_gene: TRBV12-3/TRBV12-4
CDR3nt: TGTGCCAGCAGTCGCAGGGGTTCTGAGGAAAAACTGTTTTTT
CDR3aa: CASSRRGSEEKLFF

d_gene: NA
j_gene: TRBJ2-3
abundance: many
v_gene: TRBV3-1
CDR3nt: TGTGCCAGCAGCTTACAGGGAAATACGCAGTATTTT
CDR3aa: CASSLQGNTQYF

d_gene: TRBD2
j_gene: TRBJ2-5
abundance: many
v_gene: TRBV29-1
CDR3nt: TGCAGCGTTGCTATCGGGAGGGAGACCCAGTACTTC
CDR3aa: CSVAIGRETQYF

d_gene: NA
j_gene: TRBJ1-5
abundance: many
v_gene: TRBV12-3/TRBV12-4
CDR3nt: TGTGCCAGCGGACGGGATCAGCCCCAGCATTTT
CDR3aa: CASGRDQPQHF

d_gene: NA
j_gene: TRBJ2-1
abundance: many
v_gene: TRBV25-1
CDR3nt: TGTGCCAGCAGAAGTGGATTCTACAATGAGCAGTTCTTC
CDR3aa: CASRSGFYNEQFF

d_gene: NA
j_gene: TRBJ2-1
abundance: few
v_gene: TRBV18
CDR3nt: TGTGCCAGCTCCCCCCAGAGATCCTACAATGAGCAGTTCTTC
CDR3aa: CASSPQRSYNEQFF

d_gene: TRBD1
j_gene: TRBJ2-1
abundance: few
v_gene: TRBV9
CDR3nt: TGTGCCAGCAGCGTAGCCGGACAGGGCTACAATGAGCAGTTCTTC
CDR3aa: CASSVAGQGYNEQFF

d_gene: TRBD1
j_gene: TRBJ1-6
abundance: many
v_gene: TRBV20-1
CDR3nt: TGCAGTGCTAGAACCTCCGGGACAGGGAAGAATTCACCCCTCCACTTT
CDR3aa: CSARTSGTGKNSPLHF

d_gene: NA
j_gene: TRBJ1-1
abundance: many
v_gene: TRBV25-1
CDR3nt: TGTGCCAGCAGTGTCGGGGCTCGGGCTGAAGCTTTCTTT
CDR3aa: CASSVGARAEAFF

d_gene: TRBD1
j_gene: TRBJ2-1
abundance: many
v_gene: TRBV29-1
CDR3nt: TGCAGCGTTGAGCCGACAGGGGATGAGCAGTTCTTC
CDR3aa: CSVEPTGDEQFF

d_gene: NA
j_gene: TRBJ2-7
abundance: many
v_gene: TRBV5-1
CDR3nt: TGCGCCAGCAGCTTGGGAGCGGGACATTACTACGAGCAGTACTTC
CDR3aa: CASSLGAGHYYEQYF

d_gene: TRBD1
j_gene: TRBJ2-7
abundance: many
v_gene: TRBV5-1
CDR3nt: TGCGCCAGCAGCCACCGGCAGGCGGGGACAGGGCCGAGGGAGCAGTACTTC
CDR3aa: CASSHRQAGTGPREQYF

d_gene: NA
j_gene: TRBJ1-2
abundance: NA
v_gene: TRBV19
CDR3nt: TGTGCCAGTAGTATCGGAAGACAGCATAACTATGGCTACACCTTC
CDR3aa: CASSIGRQHNYGYTF

d_gene: NA
j_gene: TRBJ2-1
abundance: many
v_gene: TRBV4-3
CDR3nt: TGCGCCAGCAGCCAAGATCAGCAGTCCTACAATGAGCAGTTCTTC
CDR3aa: CASSQDQQSYNEQFF